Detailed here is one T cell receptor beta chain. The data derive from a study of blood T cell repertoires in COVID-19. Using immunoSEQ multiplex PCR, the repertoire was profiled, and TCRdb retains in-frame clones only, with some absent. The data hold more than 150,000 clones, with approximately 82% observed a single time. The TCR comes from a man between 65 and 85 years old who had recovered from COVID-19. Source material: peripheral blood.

The CDR3 nucleotides are TGTGCCAGCAGTGAAGTGAACGGACAGATGAACACTGAAGCTTTCTTT. Translating it yields CASSEVNGQMNTEAFF. The rearrangement uses TRBV2 and TRBJ1-1; perhaps TRBD1 as D (6 bases). The CDR3 has 16 residues. CDR1 SNHLY and CDR2 FYNNEI come from the germline V gene. Trimming removed 1 base from V and 0 bases from J, with 12 bases in between.